These 24 T cell receptor beta chains originate from one sample sequenced in a study of T cell responses to AZD1222 COVID-19 vaccine. Libraries were prepared by immunoSEQ multiplex PCR; TCRdb keeps only in-frame clonotypes and omits some of them. The repertoire includes around 95,000 clones, roughly 91% of them detected once, and 1.5% to 2% sits in the top ten. This material consisted of peripheral blood, taken on day 0 of AZD1222 vaccination. These receptors all come from an adult in good health.

The chain is built from TRBV4-1 and TRBJ2-7; D is perhaps TRBD1 or TRBD2 (6 bases each). Germline V gives CDR1 MGHRA, CDR2 YSYEKL. This CDR3 comprises 15 residues. V lost 1 base and J 2 bases, leaving 12 bases between the germline ends. The CDR3 DNA is TGCGCCAGCAGCCAAGTTGCGGGACAACCCTACGAGCAGTACTTC. It codes for CASSQVAGQPYEQYF.

The chain uses TRBV6-5 and TRBJ1-3; tentative D call: TRBD1 (6 bases). Trimming pared 6 bases from V and 10 bases from J, leaving 19 bases between. Germline CDR1 MNHEY, CDR2 SVGAGI. The CDR3 has 14 residues. CDR3 bases: TGTGCCAGCAGCACTACCCAGGGGCCCACGACCATATATTTT. Its protein is CASSTTQGPTTIYF.

V gene TRBV7-9 combines with J gene TRBJ2-1, with no clear D. The CDR3 is made up of 12 amino acids. Germline assignment: CDR1 SEHNR and CDR2 FQNEAQ (reference sequence). V was cut by 5 bases and J by 7 bases, with 9 bases left in between. CDR3 sequence (DNA): TGTGCCAGCAGCCCCTTCGGGAATGAGCAGTTCTTC. This translates into CASSPFGNEQFF.

The CDR3 sequence is CASSLAGDSYRNQPQHF. Written as DNA, the CDR3 is TGTGCCAGCAGCTTGGCGGGAGATTCGTACCGCAATCAGCCCCAGCATTTT. The rearrangement links TRBV7-8 to TRBJ1-5; D call uncertain. The CDR3 runs to 17 residues. V dropped 3 bases and J dropped 2 bases, with 17 bases sitting between them. Germline CDR1 reads SGHVS; CDR2 reads FQNEAQ.

This clone was detected a few times. The chain is built from TRBV30 and TRBJ2-7; 11 bases are a match to TRBD1. This CDR3 region has 14 residues. CDR1 is GTSNPN, CDR2 SVGIG, per germline (reference sequence). V lost 5 bases and J lost 4; bases outside the gene matches: 7. The CDR3 nucleotides are TGTGCCTGGGCATCCGGGGACAGGGGGTACGAGCAGTACTTC. Translating gives CAWASGDRGYEQYF. The full variable domain, with the rest looked up from reference TRBV30 and TRBJ2-7, is SQTIHQWPATLVQPVGSPLSLECTVEGTSNPNLYWYRQAAGRGLQLLFYSVGIGQISSEVPQNLSASRPQDRQFILSSKKLLLSDSGFYLCAWASGDRGYEQYFGPGTRLTVT.

About this clone: In the same sample, other DNA sequences code for this CDR3. V and J are TRBV12-3 or TRBV12-4 and TRBJ2-5; D is unresolved. The CDR3 consists of 11 residues. Trimming left V 3 bases short and J 5 bases short, with 4 bases between. Here the CDR3 reads CASSLAETQYF. As DNA, the CDR3 is TGTGCCAGCAGTTTGGCTGAGACCCAGTACTTC.

The chain uses TRBV28 and TRBJ1-2, with 9 bases fitting TRBD1. Germline V gene lookup returns CDR1 MDHEN and CDR2 SYDVKM. CDR3 length: 13 residues. V dropped 7 bases and J dropped 7; count of bases not matched to a gene: 7. The CDR3 region is CASTLTGGTGYTF. As DNA, the CDR3 is TGTGCCAGCACCTTAACAGGGGGCACTGGCTACACCTTC.

The V call is TRBV29-1, the J call TRBJ1-3; the D is unclear. The V end was cut by 0 bases, the J end by 0 bases, with 0 bases between. This CDR3 contains 12 residues. The germline gives CDR1 SQVTM, CDR2 ANQGSEA. The CDR3 is CSVEDSGNTIYF. DNA of the CDR3: TGCAGCGTTGAAGACTCTGGAAACACCATATATTTT.

The chain uses TRBV11-2 and TRBJ2-7, with 11 bases matching TRBD2. Trimming removed 1 base from V and 5 bases from J; junction bases left unmatched: 4. The CDR3 is 15 amino acids. Germline loops: CDR1 SGHAT, CDR2 FQNNGV. CDR3 region: CASSLVLAGVHEQYF. The DNA for the CDR3 is TGTGCCAGCAGCTTAGTACTAGCGGGAGTCCACGAGCAGTACTTC.

The genes are TRBV7-9 and TRBJ2-7; TRBD2 matches 9 bases. The CDR3 runs to 17 residues. Germline V gives CDR1 SEHNR, CDR2 FQNEAQ (reference sequence). The J segment lost 7 bases and the V segment lost 1 base, leaving 14 bases of the junction unmatched. The CDR3 DNA sequence: TGTGCCAGCAGCTTAGGATGGCGGGAGGGGATCGGGCTGGAGCAGTACTTC. Translated, it gives CASSLGWREGIGLEQYF.

The chain links TRBV28 to TRBJ2-1; 8 bases fit TRBD1. Germline V gene lookup returns CDR1 MDHEN and CDR2 SYDVKM. The V segment lost 3 bases and the J segment 4 bases; nucleotides outside the gene matches: 5. The CDR3 has 15 amino acids. CDR3: CASSFRGRGYNEQFF. As DNA, the CDR3 is TGTGCCAGCAGTTTCAGGGGGCGCGGTTACAATGAGCAGTTCTTC.

The J gene is TRBJ2-7, the V gene TRBV6-5, with TRBD2 identical over 10 bases. V shed 2 bases, J shed 4 bases, and the junction held 5 bases outside the gene matches. The CDR3 runs to 15 residues. Germline values: CDR1 MNHEY, CDR2 SVGAGI. CDR3: CASSYASGSPYEQYF. The DNA for the CDR3 is TGTGCCAGCAGTTACGCTAGCGGGAGTCCGTACGAGCAGTACTTC.

The V gene is TRBV5-1, the J gene TRBJ1-3; TRBD1 matches 9 bases. CDR3 length: 15 amino acids. Germline V gene sequence: CDR1 SGHRS, CDR2 YFSETQ. The V and J ends lost 7 bases and 0 bases, in that order; junction bases with no gene match: 5. The CDR3 coding sequence is TGCGCCAGCGGGACAGGGTCCAGCTCTGGAAACACCATATATTTT. It specifies CASGTGSSSGNTIYF.

V is TRBV4-2 and J is TRBJ2-1, with 11 nucleotides matching TRBD2. This CDR3 comprises 22 residues. Germline trimming cut 1 base from V and 0 bases from J; bases unmatched to any gene: 17. The germline V gene encodes CDR1 LGHNA and CDR2 YNFKEQ. The CDR3 coding sequence is TGTGCCAGCAGCCAAGTGGCAAGTTTTAGCGGGAGGGCCTTGGTCTCCTACAATGAGCAGTTCTTC. This sequence encodes CASSQVASFSGRALVSYNEQFF.

J is TRBJ2-7 and V is TRBV5-1; no definite D call. Germline assignment: CDR1 SGHRS and CDR2 YFSETQ. V lost 4 bases, J lost 3 bases, and 5 bases lay in between. The CDR3 extends over 11 amino acids. For the CDR3, the DNA is TGCGCCAGCAGCCTGAACTACGAGCAGTACTTC. Its translation is CASSLNYEQYF.

This chain links TRBV5-6 with TRBJ1-2, with a weak D call TRBD1 (6 bases). With 4 bases removed from V and 4 bases from J, the gap between germline ends came to 11 bases. This CDR3 comprises 13 residues. Looked up from germline, CDR1 is SGHDT and CDR2 is YYEEEE. CDR3 sequence reads: CASSPGVSYGYTF. In DNA, the CDR3 is TGTGCCAGCAGCCCAGGGGTGAGCTATGGCTACACCTTC.

V and J are TRBV7-9 and TRBJ1-2; D unresolved. V gave up 1 base and J gave up 4 bases, with 10 bases separating them. The germline V gene has CDR1 SEHNR and CDR2 FQNEAQ (reference sequence). The CDR3 covers 14 residues. CDR3 nucleotide sequence: TGTGCCAGCAGCTTAGAATGGGCCAGCTATGGCTACACCTTC. This sequence encodes CASSLEWASYGYTF.

This clone was observed once. This chain uses TRBV11-1 with TRBJ2-3; 9 bases map to TRBD1. The CDR3 is 15 residues long. J gave up 3 bases and V 5 bases, and 6 bases lay outside the gene matches. Germline values: CDR1 SGHAT, CDR2 FQDESV (reference sequence). In DNA form, the CDR3 reads TGTGCCAGCAGCCCGAACAGGGGGCCGACAGATACGCAGTATTTT. It is translated as CASSPNRGPTDTQYF.

The chain links TRBV28 to TRBJ1-5, with 8 bases matching TRBD1. Germline lookup yields CDR1 MDHEN and CDR2 SYDVKM. The CDR3 has 12 amino acids. V lost 10 bases, J lost 2 bases, and 1 base stayed unmatched. The CDR3 here is CATQGGNQPQHF. CDR3 in DNA: TGTGCCACACAGGGGGGCAATCAGCCCCAGCATTTT.

This clone was detected only once. The chain is built from TRBV6-5 and TRBJ1-1; 7 bases are a match to TRBD1. Germline V gene sequence: CDR1 MNHEY, CDR2 SVGAGI. Trimming removed 0 bases from V and 9 bases from J; junction bases left unmatched: 7. The CDR3 has 14 amino acids. The CDR3 coding sequence is TGTGCCAGCAGTTACTCGAGGGGGCGTCACCAAGCTTTCTTT. Amino acids: CASSYSRGRHQAFF.

V gene TRBV5-1 combines with J gene TRBJ1-1, with 8 bases fitting TRBD1. The germline gives CDR1 SGHRS, CDR2 YFSETQ. The CDR3 covers 18 residues. With 2 bases clipped from V and 5 bases from J, the junction kept 17 bases outside the gene matches. CDR3 sequence reads: CASSFPSGGARRGTEAFF. Written as DNA, the CDR3 is TGCGCCAGCAGCTTCCCCTCAGGGGGCGCGAGGAGGGGGACTGAAGCTTTCTTT. The variable domain in full, completed from reference TRBV5-1 and TRBJ1-1, reads KAGVTQTPRYLIKTRGQQVTLSCSPISGHRSVSWYQQTPGQGLQFLFEYFSETQRNKGNFPGRFSGRQFSNSRSEMNVSTLELGDSALYLCASSFPSGGARRGTEAFFGQGTRLTVV.

The rearrangement uses TRBV4-2 and TRBJ2-4; 9 bases are shared with TRBD2. The germline V gene encodes CDR1 LGHNA and CDR2 YNFKEQ. The CDR3 extends over 17 amino acids. The trim removed 3 bases at V and 2 bases at J, leaving 8 bases unmatched. CDR3 protein: CASSQVGGTSTKNIQYF. The CDR3 coding sequence is TGTGCCAGCAGCCAGGTGGGCGGGACTAGCACCAAAAACATTCAGTACTTC.

This clone occurred a few times. DNA of the CDR3: TGCGCCAGCAGCTTGGATGGGCTGGCAACTGAAGCTTTCTTT. Protein sequence: CASSLDGLATEAFF. V is TRBV5-1 and J is TRBJ1-1; D uncertain. Between the trimmed V and J ends, which lost 0 bases and 5 bases, there was a span of 11 bases. The CDR3 covers 14 residues. Per the germline V gene, CDR1 is SGHRS and CDR2 is YFSETQ. The variable domain in full, completed from reference TRBV5-1 and TRBJ1-1, reads KAGVTQTPRYLIKTRGQQVTLSCSPISGHRSVSWYQQTPGQGLQFLFEYFSETQRNKGNFPGRFSGRQFSNSRSEMNVSTLELGDSALYLCASSLDGLATEAFFGQGTRLTVV.

The V gene is TRBV29-1, the J gene TRBJ2-5; no reliable D call. The CDR3 runs 13 residues. Germline V gene sequence: CDR1 SQVTM, CDR2 ANQGSEA. Trimming took off 3 bases at V and 2 bases at J, with 10 bases between the two ends. CDR3 in amino acids: CSVDGTEQETQYF. The CDR3 nucleotides are TGCAGCGTTGATGGTACAGAGCAAGAGACCCAGTACTTC.